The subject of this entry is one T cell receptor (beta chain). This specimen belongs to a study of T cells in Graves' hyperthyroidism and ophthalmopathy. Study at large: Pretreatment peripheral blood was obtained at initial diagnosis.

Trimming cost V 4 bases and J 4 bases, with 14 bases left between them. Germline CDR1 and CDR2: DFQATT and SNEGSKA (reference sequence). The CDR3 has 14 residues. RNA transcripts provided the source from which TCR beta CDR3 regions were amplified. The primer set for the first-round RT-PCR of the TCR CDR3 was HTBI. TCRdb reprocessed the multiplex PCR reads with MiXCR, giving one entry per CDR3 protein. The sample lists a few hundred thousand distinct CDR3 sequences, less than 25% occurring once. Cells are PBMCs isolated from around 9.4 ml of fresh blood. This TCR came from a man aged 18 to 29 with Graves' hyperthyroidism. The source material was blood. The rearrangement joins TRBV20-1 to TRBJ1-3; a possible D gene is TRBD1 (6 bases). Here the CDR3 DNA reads TGCAGTGCTAAAATGGGGGGCGGCGGAAACACCATATATTTT. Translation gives CSAKMGGGGNTIYF.